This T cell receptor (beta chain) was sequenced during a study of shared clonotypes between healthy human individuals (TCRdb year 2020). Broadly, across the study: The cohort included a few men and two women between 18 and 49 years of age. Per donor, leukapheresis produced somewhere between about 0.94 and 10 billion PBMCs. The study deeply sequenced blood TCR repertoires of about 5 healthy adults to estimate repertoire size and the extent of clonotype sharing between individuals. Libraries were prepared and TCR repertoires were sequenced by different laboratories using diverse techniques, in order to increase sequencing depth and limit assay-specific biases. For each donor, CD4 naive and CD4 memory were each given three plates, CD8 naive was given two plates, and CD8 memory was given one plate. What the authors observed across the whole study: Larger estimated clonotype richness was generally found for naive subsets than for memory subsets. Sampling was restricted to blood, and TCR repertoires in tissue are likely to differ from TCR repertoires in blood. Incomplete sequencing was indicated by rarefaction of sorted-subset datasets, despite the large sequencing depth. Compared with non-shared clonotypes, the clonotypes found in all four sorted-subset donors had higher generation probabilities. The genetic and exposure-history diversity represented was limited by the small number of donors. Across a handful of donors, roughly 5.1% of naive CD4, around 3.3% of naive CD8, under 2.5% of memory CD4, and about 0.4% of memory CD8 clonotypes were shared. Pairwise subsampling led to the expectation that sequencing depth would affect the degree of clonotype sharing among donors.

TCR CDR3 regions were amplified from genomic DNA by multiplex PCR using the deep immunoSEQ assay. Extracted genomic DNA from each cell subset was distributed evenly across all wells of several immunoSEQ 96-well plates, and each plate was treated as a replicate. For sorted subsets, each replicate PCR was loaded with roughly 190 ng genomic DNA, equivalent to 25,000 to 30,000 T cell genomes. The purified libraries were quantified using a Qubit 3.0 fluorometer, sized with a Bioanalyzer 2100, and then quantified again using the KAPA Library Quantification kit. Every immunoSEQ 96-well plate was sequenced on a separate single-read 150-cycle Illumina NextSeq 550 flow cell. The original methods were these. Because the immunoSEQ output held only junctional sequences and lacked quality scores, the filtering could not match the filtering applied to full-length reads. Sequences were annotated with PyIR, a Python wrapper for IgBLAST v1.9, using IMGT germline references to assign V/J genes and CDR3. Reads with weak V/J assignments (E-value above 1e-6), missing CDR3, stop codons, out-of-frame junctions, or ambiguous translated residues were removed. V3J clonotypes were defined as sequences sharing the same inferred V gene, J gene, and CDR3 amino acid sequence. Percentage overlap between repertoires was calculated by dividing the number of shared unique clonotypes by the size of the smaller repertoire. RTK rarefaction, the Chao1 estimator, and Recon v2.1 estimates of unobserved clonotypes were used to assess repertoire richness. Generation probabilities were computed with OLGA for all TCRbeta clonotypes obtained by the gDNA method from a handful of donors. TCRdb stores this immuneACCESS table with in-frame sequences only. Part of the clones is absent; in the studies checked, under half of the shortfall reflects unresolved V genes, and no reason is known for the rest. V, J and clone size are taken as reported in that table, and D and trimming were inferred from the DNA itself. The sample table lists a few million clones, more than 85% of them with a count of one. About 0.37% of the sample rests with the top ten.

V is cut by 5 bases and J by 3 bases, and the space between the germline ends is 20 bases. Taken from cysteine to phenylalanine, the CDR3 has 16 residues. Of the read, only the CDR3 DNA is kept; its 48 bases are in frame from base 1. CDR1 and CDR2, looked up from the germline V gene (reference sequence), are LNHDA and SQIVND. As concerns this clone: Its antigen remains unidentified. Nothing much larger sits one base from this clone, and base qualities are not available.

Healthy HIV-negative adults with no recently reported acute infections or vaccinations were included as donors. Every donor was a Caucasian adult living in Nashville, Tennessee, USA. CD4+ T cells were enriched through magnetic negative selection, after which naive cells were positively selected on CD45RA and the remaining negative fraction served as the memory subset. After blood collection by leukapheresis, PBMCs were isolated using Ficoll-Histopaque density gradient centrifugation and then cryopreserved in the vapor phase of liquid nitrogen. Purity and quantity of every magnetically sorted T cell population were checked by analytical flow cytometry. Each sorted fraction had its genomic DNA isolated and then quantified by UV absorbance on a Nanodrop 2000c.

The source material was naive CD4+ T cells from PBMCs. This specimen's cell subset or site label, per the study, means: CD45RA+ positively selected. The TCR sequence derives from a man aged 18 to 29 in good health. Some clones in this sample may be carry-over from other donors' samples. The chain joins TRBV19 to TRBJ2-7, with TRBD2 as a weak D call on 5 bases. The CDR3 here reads CASSVGAPTTVYEQYF. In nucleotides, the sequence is TGTGCCAGTAGTGTGGGAGCTCCTACTACGGTCTACGAGCAGTACTTC.